Given below is one T cell receptor beta chain in context. Its antigen is unidentified. Attachment of unique molecular identifiers was made to individual cDNA molecules. MiXCR, run by TCRdb on the 5' RACE reads, gives a single entry per CDR3 protein. The sample holds 70,000 to 90,000 distinct CDR3 sequences, under 15% seen once. The CDR3 has 13 residues. V dropped 3 bases and J dropped 3 bases, with 9 bases sitting between them. This specimen comes from a study of early T cells in non-severe SARS-CoV-2 infection. Study as a whole: The sequenced material was bulk RNA from unsorted whole blood, and its chains were unpaired.

Study-wide points: VDJdb-based matching was biased toward anti-spike CD8 responses and missed private and CD4 specificities.

Material: whole blood. This TCR came from an adult who was a healthcare worker with PCR-confirmed SARS-CoV-2 infection or an uninfected control (not recorded which). The V and J genes are TRBV12-3 or TRBV12-4 and TRBJ2-7; D gene unclear. CDR3 DNA sequence: TGTGCCAGCAGTTTCACCCGAGACTACGAGCAGTACTTC. It yields the protein CASSFTRDYEQYF.